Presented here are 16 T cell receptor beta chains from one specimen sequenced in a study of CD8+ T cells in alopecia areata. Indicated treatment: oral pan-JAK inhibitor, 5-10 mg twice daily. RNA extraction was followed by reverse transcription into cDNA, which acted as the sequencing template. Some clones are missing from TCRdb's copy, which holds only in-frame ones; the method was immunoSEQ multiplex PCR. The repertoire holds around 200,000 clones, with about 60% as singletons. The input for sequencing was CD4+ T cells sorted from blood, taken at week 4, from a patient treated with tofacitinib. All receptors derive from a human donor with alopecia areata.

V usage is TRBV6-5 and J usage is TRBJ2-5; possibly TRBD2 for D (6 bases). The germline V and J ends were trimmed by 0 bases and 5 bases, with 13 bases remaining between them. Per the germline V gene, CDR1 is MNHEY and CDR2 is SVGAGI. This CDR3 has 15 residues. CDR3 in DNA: TGTGCCAGCAGTTACTCGGGGGAGGAGGGGGAGACCCAGTACTTC. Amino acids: CASSYSGEEGETQYF.

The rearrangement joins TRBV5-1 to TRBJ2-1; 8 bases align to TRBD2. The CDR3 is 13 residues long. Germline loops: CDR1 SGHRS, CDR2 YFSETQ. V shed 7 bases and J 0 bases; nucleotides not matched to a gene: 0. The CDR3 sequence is CASGLASYNEQFF. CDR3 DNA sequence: TGCGCCAGCGGACTAGCCTCCTACAATGAGCAGTTCTTC.

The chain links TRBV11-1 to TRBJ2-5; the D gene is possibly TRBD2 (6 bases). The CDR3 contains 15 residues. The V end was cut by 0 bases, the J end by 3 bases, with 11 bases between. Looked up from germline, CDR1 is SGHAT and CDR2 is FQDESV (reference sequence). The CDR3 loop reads CASSLAGLAKETQYF. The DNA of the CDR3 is TGTGCCAGCAGCTTAGCGGGACTCGCGAAAGAGACCCAGTACTTC.

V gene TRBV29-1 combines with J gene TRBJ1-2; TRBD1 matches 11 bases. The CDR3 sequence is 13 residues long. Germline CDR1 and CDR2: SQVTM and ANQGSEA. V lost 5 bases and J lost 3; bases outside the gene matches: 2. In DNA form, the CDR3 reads TGCAGCGTTCGGGACAGGGGGGACTATGGCTACACCTTC. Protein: CSVRDRGDYGYTF.

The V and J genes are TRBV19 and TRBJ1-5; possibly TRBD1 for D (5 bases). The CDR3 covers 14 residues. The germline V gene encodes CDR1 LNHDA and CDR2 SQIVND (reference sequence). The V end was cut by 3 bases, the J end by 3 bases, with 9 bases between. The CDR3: CASSIGHLNQPQHF. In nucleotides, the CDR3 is TGTGCCAGTAGTATCGGACACCTCAATCAGCCCCAGCATTTT.

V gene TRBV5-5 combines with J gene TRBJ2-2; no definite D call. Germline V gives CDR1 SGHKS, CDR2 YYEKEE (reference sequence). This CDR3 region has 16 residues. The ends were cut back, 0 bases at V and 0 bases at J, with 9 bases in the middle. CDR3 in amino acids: CASSLGPDPNTGELFF. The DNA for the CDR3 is TGTGCCAGCAGCTTGGGGCCAGACCCGAACACCGGGGAGCTGTTTTTT.

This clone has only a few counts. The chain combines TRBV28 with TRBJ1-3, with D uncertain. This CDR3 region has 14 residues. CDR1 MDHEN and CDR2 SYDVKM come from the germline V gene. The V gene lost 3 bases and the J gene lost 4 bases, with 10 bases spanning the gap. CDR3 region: CASSFLGSGNTIYF. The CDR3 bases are TGTGCCAGCAGTTTTTTGGGTTCCGGAAACACCATATATTTT.

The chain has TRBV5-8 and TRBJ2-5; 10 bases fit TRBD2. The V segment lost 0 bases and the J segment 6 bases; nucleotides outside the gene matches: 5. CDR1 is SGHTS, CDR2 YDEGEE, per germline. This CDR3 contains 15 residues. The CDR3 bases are TGTGCCAGCAGCTTGGTTGCTAGCGGGGGACAGACCCAGTACTTC. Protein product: CASSLVASGGQTQYF.

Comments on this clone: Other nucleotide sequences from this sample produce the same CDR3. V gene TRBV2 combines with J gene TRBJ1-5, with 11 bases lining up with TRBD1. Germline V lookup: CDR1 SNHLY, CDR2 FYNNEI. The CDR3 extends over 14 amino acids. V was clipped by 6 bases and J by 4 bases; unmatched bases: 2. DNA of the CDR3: TGTGCCAGCAGCGGGACAGGGGGGAATCAGCCCCAGCATTTT. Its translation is CASSGTGGNQPQHF.

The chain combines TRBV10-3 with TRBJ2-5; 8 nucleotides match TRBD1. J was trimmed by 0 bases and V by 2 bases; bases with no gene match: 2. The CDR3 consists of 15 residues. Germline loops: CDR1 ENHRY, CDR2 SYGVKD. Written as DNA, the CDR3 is TGTGCCATCAGTGAGGAACAGGGGGACCAAGAGACCCAGTACTTC. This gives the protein CAISEEQGDQETQYF.

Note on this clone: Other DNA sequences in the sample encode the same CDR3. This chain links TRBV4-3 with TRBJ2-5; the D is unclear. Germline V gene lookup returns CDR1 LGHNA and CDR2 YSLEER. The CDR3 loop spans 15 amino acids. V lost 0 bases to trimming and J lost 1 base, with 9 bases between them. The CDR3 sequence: CASSQDYGGQETQYF. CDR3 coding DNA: TGCGCCAGCAGCCAAGATTATGGCGGCCAAGAGACCCAGTACTTC.

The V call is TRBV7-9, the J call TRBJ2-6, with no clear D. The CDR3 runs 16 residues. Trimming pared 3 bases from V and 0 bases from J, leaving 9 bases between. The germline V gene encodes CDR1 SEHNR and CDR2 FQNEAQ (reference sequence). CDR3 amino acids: CASSFGTGSGANVLTF. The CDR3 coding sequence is TGTGCCAGCAGCTTCGGTACCGGCTCTGGGGCCAACGTCCTGACTTTC.

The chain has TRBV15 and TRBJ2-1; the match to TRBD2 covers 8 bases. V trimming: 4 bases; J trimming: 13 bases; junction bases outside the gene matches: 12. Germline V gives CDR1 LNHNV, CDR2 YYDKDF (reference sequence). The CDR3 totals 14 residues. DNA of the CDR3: TGTGCCACCAGCACAGCGGGGGTAATTAGCGGCCAGTTCTTC. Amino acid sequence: CATSTAGVISGQFF.

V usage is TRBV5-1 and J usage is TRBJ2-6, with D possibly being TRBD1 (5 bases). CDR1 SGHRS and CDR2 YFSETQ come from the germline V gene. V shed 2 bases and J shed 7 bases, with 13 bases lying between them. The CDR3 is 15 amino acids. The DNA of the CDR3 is TGCGCCAGCAGCTTAAATCAGGGTACCGCCAACGTCCTGACTTTC. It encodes CASSLNQGTANVLTF.

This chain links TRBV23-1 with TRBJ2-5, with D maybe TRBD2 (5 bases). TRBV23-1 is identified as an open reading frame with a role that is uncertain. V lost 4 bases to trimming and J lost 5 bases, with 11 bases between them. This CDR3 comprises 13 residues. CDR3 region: CASSPPGEETQYF. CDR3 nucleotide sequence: TGCGCCAGCAGTCCCCCCGGGGAGGAGACCCAGTACTTC.

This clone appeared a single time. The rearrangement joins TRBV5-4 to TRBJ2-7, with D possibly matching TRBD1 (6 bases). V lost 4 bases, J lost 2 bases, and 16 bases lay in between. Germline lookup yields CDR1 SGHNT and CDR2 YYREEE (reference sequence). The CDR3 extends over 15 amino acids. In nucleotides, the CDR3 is TGTGCCAGCAGCCGGGATTCCAGGGGAACCTACGAGCAGTACTTC. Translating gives CASSRDSRGTYEQYF.